These 14 T cell receptor beta chains were sequenced from one sample in a study of shared T cell receptors in the human thymus. TCRdb's copy holds only in-frame clones and misses some; the assay was immunoSEQ multiplex PCR. The sample gives 630,000 or so clones, around 87% of which show up once; roughly 0.0086% is in the top ten. This same sample was also taken into another study, of human thymus T cells.

The sequenced sample was thymocytes. These receptors all come from a boy in the first two years of life with a congenital heart defect.

The chain links TRBV4-1 to TRBJ2-7; 8 nucleotides agree with TRBD1. Trimming took 4 bases from V and 2 from J; bases not matched to a gene: 16. CDR1 is MGHRA, CDR2 YSYEKL, per germline. There are 18 residues in the CDR3. CDR3 nucleotide sequence: TGCGCCAGCAGCCGAGAGGGGCAGGGGGCGTACATACCCTACGAGCAGTACTTC. Translation gives CASSREGQGAYIPYEQYF.

The CDR3 region is CASSRSGIDPYEQYF. The DNA for the CDR3 is TGTGCCAGTAGCCGTAGCGGGATCGATCCCTACGAGCAGTACTTC. The J gene is TRBJ2-7, the V gene TRBV19; 8 bases align to TRBD2. The CDR3 has 15 residues. Germline loops: CDR1 LNHDA, CDR2 SQIVND (reference sequence). With 6 bases clipped from V and 2 bases from J, the junction kept 9 bases outside the gene matches. Combining the CDR3 with reference TRBV19 and TRBJ2-7 gives the whole variable domain DGGITQSPKYLFRKEGQNVTLSCEQNLNHDAMYWYRQDPGQGLRLIYYSQIVNDFQKGDIAEGYSVSREKKESFPLTVTSAQKNPTAFYLCASSRSGIDPYEQYFGPGTRLTVT.

The V and J genes are TRBV5-8 and TRBJ2-7; weak D call: TRBD2 (6 bases). V lost 4 bases and J lost 0, with 20 bases in between. CDR1 is SGHTS, CDR2 YDEGEE, per germline. This CDR3 region has 17 residues. In DNA, the CDR3 is TGTGCCAGCAGCCCCCCCGAGGCGGGGTCCTTCTCCTACGAGCAGTACTTC. Amino acid sequence: CASSPPEAGSFSYEQYF.

This rearrangement joins TRBV4-3 to TRBJ2-3; D uncertain. The length of the CDR3 is 15 residues. Trimming removed 3 bases at V and 4 bases at J, with 14 bases between. CDR1 is LGHNA, CDR2 YSLEER, per germline. The chain's CDR3 is CASSHLPRSPDTQYF. The CDR3 coding sequence is TGCGCCAGCAGCCACCTTCCCCGGTCGCCAGATACGCAGTATTTT.

This clone was observed once. This chain joins TRBV5-4 and TRBJ2-1; 8 nucleotides align to TRBD1. This CDR3 has 20 amino acids. V was clipped by 1 base and J by 0 bases; unmatched bases: 15. Per germline, CDR1 SGHNT and CDR2 YYREEE (reference sequence). The CDR3 here is CASSLRRSGGRLSSYNEQFF. The CDR3, as DNA: TGTGCCAGCAGCTTGCGGAGGTCAGGGGGCCGCCTTAGCTCCTACAATGAGCAGTTCTTC. Drawing the rest from reference TRBV5-4 and TRBJ2-1, the complete variable domain is ETGVTQSPTHLIKTRGQQVTLRCSSQSGHNTVSWYQQALGQGPQFIFQYYREEENGRGNFPPRFSGLQFPNYSSELNVNALELDDSALYLCASSLRRSGGRLSSYNEQFFGPGTRLTVL.

Only one count was recorded for this clone. This chain connects TRBV4-1 to TRBJ1-5, with TRBD1 matching 7 bases. The CDR3 covers 16 residues. Trimming at V came to 1 base and at J to 5 bases, leaving 8 bases not matched to a gene. Germline V gene lookup returns CDR1 MGHRA and CDR2 YSYEKL. CDR3: CASSQGRTGGDQPQHF. DNA for the CDR3: TGCGCCAGCAGCCAAGGAAGGACAGGAGGGGATCAGCCCCAGCATTTT.

For the CDR3, the DNA is TGCGCCAGCAGCCCGATAAGTGCGGTTCCTACGGGGAACACTGAAGCTTTCTTT. It specifies CASSPISAVPTGNTEAFF. The rearrangement joins TRBV4-1 to TRBJ1-1; D uncertain. V was clipped by 4 bases and J by 1 base, with 22 bases between them. CDR1 MGHRA and CDR2 YSYEKL come from the germline V gene. The CDR3 covers 18 residues.

The sample holds a few counts of this clone. The genes are TRBV19 and TRBJ2-7; D possibly corresponds to TRBD1 (5 bases). Germline values: CDR1 LNHDA, CDR2 SQIVND (reference sequence). V was shortened by 1 base and J by 6 bases, with 13 bases between the two germline ends. This CDR3 is 14 amino acids long. The CDR3 spells CASSIGGGSGEQYF. CDR3 DNA sequence: TGTGCCAGTAGTATAGGGGGCGGATCAGGCGAGCAGTACTTC.

The chain employs TRBV19 and TRBJ2-1; 11 bases agree with TRBD1. The V segment lost 6 bases and the J segment 8 bases; nucleotides outside the gene matches: 15. This CDR3 comprises 17 residues. From germline, CDR1 is LNHDA and CDR2 SQIVND (reference sequence). The CDR3 sequence is CASRGTGGRKFNDEQFF. The CDR3 bases are TGTGCCAGTAGGGGGACAGGGGGGCGAAAGTTTAATGATGAGCAGTTCTTC.

This clone was observed a handful of times. This chain uses TRBV6-5 with TRBJ1-1, with D maybe TRBD1 (6 bases). Germline V lookup: CDR1 MNHEY, CDR2 SVGAGI. V was cut by 10 bases and J by 1 base, with 19 bases left in between. The CDR3 extends over 15 amino acids. DNA of the CDR3: TGTGCCACCTTCGTCCCCGGGACAAAGAACACTGAAGCTTTCTTT. This translates into CATFVPGTKNTEAFF.

V usage is TRBV28 and J usage is TRBJ2-7, with 8 bases that match TRBD2. J gave up 4 bases and V 3 bases, and 8 bases lay outside the gene matches. The CDR3 runs to 15 residues. From germline, CDR1 is MDHEN and CDR2 SYDVKM. This CDR3 is CASSLISGGPYEQYF. CDR3 bases: TGTGCCAGCAGTTTGATTTCGGGAGGGCCATACGAGCAGTACTTC.

V gene TRBV5-4 combines with J gene TRBJ1-6, with a tentative D call TRBD1 (6 bases). The CDR3 has 18 residues. The V end lost 2 bases, the J end lost 5 bases, and 20 bases lay between the germline ends. From germline, CDR1 is SGHNT and CDR2 YYREEE (reference sequence). The DNA for the CDR3 is TGTGCCAGCAGCTTTAGGGGACAATGGAGTGGGGATAATTCACCCCTCCACTTT. Protein product: CASSFRGQWSGDNSPLHF.

This chain connects TRBV28 to TRBJ1-2, with a weak D call TRBD1 (5 bases). The germline V gene has CDR1 MDHEN and CDR2 SYDVKM. This CDR3 has 12 amino acids. V dropped 4 bases and J dropped 10 bases, with 13 bases sitting between them. The CDR3 spells CASSSKGRDYTF. DNA for the CDR3: TGTGCCAGCAGTTCCAAGGGGCGCGACTACACCTTC.

For the CDR3, the DNA is TGTGCCAGCAGCTGCCCAGGGGGCGAAGAGACCCAGTACTTC. Translation: CASSCPGGEETQYF. The chain has TRBV7-6 and TRBJ2-5; TRBD1 matches at 8 bases. The ends lost 4 bases at V and 3 bases at J; junction bases unmatched: 4. CDR1 is SGHVS, CDR2 FNYEAQ, per germline. The CDR3 has 14 amino acids.